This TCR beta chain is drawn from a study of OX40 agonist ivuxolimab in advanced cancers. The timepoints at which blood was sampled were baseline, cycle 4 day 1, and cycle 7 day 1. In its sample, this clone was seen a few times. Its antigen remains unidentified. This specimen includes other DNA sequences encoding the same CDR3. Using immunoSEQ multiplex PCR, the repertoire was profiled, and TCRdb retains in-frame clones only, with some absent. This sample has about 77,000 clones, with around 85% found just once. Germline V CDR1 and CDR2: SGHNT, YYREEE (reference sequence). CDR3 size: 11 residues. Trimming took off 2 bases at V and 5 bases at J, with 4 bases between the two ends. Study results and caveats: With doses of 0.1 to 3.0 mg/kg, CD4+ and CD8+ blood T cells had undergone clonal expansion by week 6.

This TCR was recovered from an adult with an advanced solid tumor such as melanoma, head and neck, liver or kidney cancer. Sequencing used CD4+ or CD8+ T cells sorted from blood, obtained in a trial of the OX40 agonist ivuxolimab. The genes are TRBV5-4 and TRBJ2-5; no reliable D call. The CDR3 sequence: CASSLQETQYF. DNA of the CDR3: TGTGCCAGCAGCTTACAGGAGACCCAGTACTTC. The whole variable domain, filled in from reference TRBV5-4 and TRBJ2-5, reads ETGVTQSPTHLIKTRGQQVTLRCSSQSGHNTVSWYQQALGQGPQFIFQYYREEENGRGNFPPRFSGLQFPNYSSELNVNALELDDSALYLCASSLQETQYFGPGTRLLVL.